The 20 T cell receptor beta chains in this list originate from one sample, sequenced in a study of blood T cells in healthy people across ages. Alongside a J-beta primer mix, a sample-barcoded 5' primer served in a second PCR lasting about 7 to 11 cycles. A single record per CDR3 protein comes from TCRdb applying MiXCR to the 5' RACE reads. The data show about 1.8 million distinct CDR3 sequences, around 48% seen once. The material sequenced was blood. These receptors came from a woman aged 40 to 55 in good health.

The chain has TRBV12-3 or TRBV12-4 and TRBJ2-3; D may be TRBD1 or TRBD2 (6 bases each). This CDR3 has 14 amino acids. V shed 8 bases and J shed 6 bases, with 18 bases lying between them. For the CDR3, the DNA is TGTGCCAGCTCCCTCGGAGGGGGAGTGGATACGCAGTATTTT. This encodes CASSLGGGVDTQYF.

This clonotype showed up just a few times. The chain is built from TRBV4-2 and TRBJ2-4; 12 positions agree with TRBD1. The J call is uncertain, as TRBJ2-7 better fits the DNA end. CDR3 length: 18 amino acids. Per the germline V gene, CDR1 is LGHNA and CDR2 is YNFKEQ. CDR3 loop: CASSQDPGGTGGRYEQYF. Here the CDR3 DNA reads TGTGCCAGCAGCCAAGATCCTGGCGGGACAGGGGGCCGCTACGAGCAGTACTTC.

The V call is TRBV4-3, the J call TRBJ2-5, with 9 bases fitting TRBD1. Trimming took 3 bases from V and 5 from J; bases not matched to a gene: 7. The CDR3 runs to 15 residues. Germline CDR1 reads LGHNA; CDR2 reads YSLEER. CDR3 bases: TGCGCCAGCAGCCAGGGACAGGGCCTAGACGAGACCCAGTACTTC. Residues: CASSQGQGLDETQYF.

CDR3 in amino acids: CSAEQGAKNNEQFF. The CDR3 coding sequence is TGCAGTGCTGAACAGGGGGCGAAGAACAATGAGCAGTTCTTC. This chain joins TRBV20-1 and TRBJ2-1; 9 nucleotides match TRBD1. The V gene end was trimmed by 5 bases and the J gene end by 5 bases; junction bases not matched to a gene: 7. The CDR3 runs 14 residues. Germline assignment: CDR1 DFQATT and CDR2 SNEGSKA (reference sequence).

J is TRBJ2-3 and V is TRBV4-3; TRBD1 matches at 11 bases. The CDR3 is made up of 17 amino acids. Germline CDR1 and CDR2: LGHNA and YSLEER. With 0 bases clipped from V and 3 bases from J, the junction kept 5 bases outside the gene matches. CDR3 DNA: TGCGCCAGCAGCCAAGATCCGGGACAGGGGGTTACAGATACGCAGTATTTT. Residues: CASSQDPGQGVTDTQYF.

Note on this clonotype: A junction boundary mismatches the germline segment, possibly from a read error. For the CDR3, the DNA is TGTGCCAGCAGTTCGGACAGACAAGAGGCCCAGTACTTC. Translating it yields CASSSDRQEAQYF. The chain combines TRBV7-2 with TRBJ2-5; the D gene is possibly TRBD1 (6 bases). Germline-derived CDR1 and CDR2 are SGHTA and FQGNSA. The CDR3 has 13 residues. Looking up the rest from reference TRBV7-2 and TRBJ2-5 gives the full variable domain: GAGVSQSPSNKVTEKGKDVELRCDPISGHTALYWYRQSLGQGLEFLIYFQGNSAPDKSGLPSDRFSAERTGGSVSTLTIQRTQQEDSAVYLCASSSDRQEAQYFGPGTRLLVL.

The V gene is TRBV24-1, the J gene TRBJ1-5; D is unresolved. The V end was cut by 10 bases, the J end by 0 bases, with 15 bases between. CDR3 length equals 15 residues. Germline loops: CDR1 KGHDR, CDR2 SFDVKD. DNA for the CDR3: TGTGCCACAAAGATCCCATGGGTTAGCAATCAGCCCCAGCATTTT. Its translation is CATKIPWVSNQPQHF.

The chain links TRBV4-2 to TRBJ2-2; possibly TRBD2 for D (5 bases). Trimming pared 5 bases from V and 11 bases from J, leaving 12 bases between. CDR3 length equals 12 residues. CDR1 LGHNA and CDR2 YNFKEQ come from the germline V gene. The CDR3 DNA reads TGTGCCAGCAGCGAGGGAGCCCAAGAGCTGTTTTTT. Translation gives CASSEGAQELFF.

There are a few counts of this clonotype. CDR3 in amino acids: CASSTTLSGGGLYNEQFF. CDR3 sequence (DNA): TGTGCCAGCAGTACAACCCTAAGCGGGGGGGGGCTCTACAATGAGCAGTTCTTC. The rearrangement uses TRBV2 and TRBJ2-1, with TRBD2 matching 10 bases. The CDR3 extends over 18 amino acids. Germline CDR1 reads SNHLY; CDR2 reads FYNNEI. V was pared by 5 bases and J by 3 bases, with 13 bases of the junction left unmatched. The whole variable domain, filled in from reference TRBV2 and TRBJ2-1, reads EPEVTQTPSHQVTQMGQEVILRCVPISNHLYFYWYRQILGQKVEFLVSFYNNEISEKSEIFDDQFSVERPDGSNFTLKIRSTKLEDSAMYFCASSTTLSGGGLYNEQFFGPGTRLTVL.

In its sample, this clonotype was seen a few times. The V call is TRBV9, the J call TRBJ2-7, with D perhaps TRBD1 (5 bases). The CDR3 spans 12 residues. Germline CDR1 reads SGDLS; CDR2 reads YYNGEE. Trimming pared 6 bases from V and 4 bases from J, leaving 11 bases between. The CDR3 DNA sequence: TGTGCCAGCATCAAAGGGGATTACGAGCAGTACTTC. Translated: CASIKGDYEQYF.

The genes are TRBV21-1 and TRBJ2-1; no DNA check was done on the table's D call, TRBD1. TRBV21-1 is a documented pseudogene. This CDR3 is built from 18 residues. In nucleotides, the CDR3 is TGTGCCAGCAGCAAAAATCCGGGGCGGGGGCACGACTACAATGAGCAGTTCTTC. Translation: CASSKNPGRGHDYNEQFF.

The sample holds a few counts of this clonotype. The rearrangement joins TRBV20-1 to TRBJ2-5, with D tentatively TRBD1 (7 bases). Germline-derived CDR1 and CDR2 are DFQATT and SNEGSKA (reference sequence). The CDR3 runs 15 residues. Trimming shortened V by 0 bases and J by 5 bases, and 16 bases separated the two germline ends. The CDR3 nucleotides read TGCAGTGCTAGAGATTGGGGGGACAGTTGGGAGACCCAGTACTTC. This gives the protein CSARDWGDSWETQYF.

This clonotype has only a few counts. The chain uses TRBV7-9 and TRBJ2-5; tentatively, D is TRBD1 (6 bases). The CDR3 has 13 amino acids. The V end was cut by 6 bases, the J end by 3 bases, with 11 bases between. Germline CDR1 is SEHNR and CDR2 is FQNEAQ (reference sequence). In DNA form, the CDR3 reads TGTGCCAGCAGACAGGGATCAGAAGAGACCCAGTACTTC. Amino acid sequence: CASRQGSEETQYF.

This sequence joins TRBV6-5 and TRBJ2-1; 7 bases map to TRBD1. V shed 6 bases, J shed 6 bases, and the junction held 8 bases outside the gene matches. Germline V CDR1 and CDR2: MNHEY, SVGAGI. CDR3 size: 14 residues. In DNA form, the CDR3 reads TGTGCCAGCAGGGAACCACGACAGGGCAATGAGCAGTTCTTC. Translation: CASREPRQGNEQFF.

This chain connects TRBV20-1 to TRBJ1-6; a weak D match, TRBD1 (6 bases). Trimming removed 6 bases from V and 5 bases from J, with 11 bases in between. Germline V gives CDR1 DFQATT, CDR2 SNEGSKA (reference sequence). This CDR3 spans 13 amino acids. This CDR3 is CSAGTPNNSPLHF. DNA for the CDR3: TGCAGTGCAGGGACACCCAATAATTCACCCCTCCACTTT.

This chain connects TRBV4-2 to TRBJ2-3; TRBD2 agrees at 8 bases. The CDR3 consists of 17 residues. J was trimmed by 4 bases and V by 0 bases; bases with no gene match: 9. Germline values: CDR1 LGHNA, CDR2 YNFKEQ. This chain's CDR3 is CASSQDNRGGLPDTQYF. The CDR3 DNA follows: TGTGCCAGCAGCCAAGATAACCGGGGGGGCCTCCCAGATACGCAGTATTTT.

The chain links TRBV6-5 to TRBJ1-4, with no clear D. V lost 10 bases to trimming and J lost 0 bases, with 18 bases between them. CDR1 MNHEY and CDR2 SVGAGI come from the germline V gene. This CDR3 is built from 16 residues. CDR3 residues: CATLDRGGATNEKLFF. The CDR3, as DNA: TGTGCCACCCTGGACCGCGGAGGAGCAACTAATGAAAAACTGTTTTTT.

The CDR3 protein is CASSYRAGTGRSYEQYF. Written as DNA, the CDR3 is TGTGCCAGCAGTTATCGGGCTGGGACAGGGCGATCCTACGAGCAGTACTTC. V gene TRBV6-2 or TRBV6-3 combines with J gene TRBJ2-7; TRBD1 aligns across 9 bases. CDR3 length: 17 residues. Germline assignment: CDR1 MNHEY and CDR2 SVGEGT. V dropped 3 bases and J dropped 1; count of bases not matched to a gene: 10.

The gene calls are TRBV4-2 and TRBJ2-5; tentatively, D is TRBD2 (7 bases). V lost 6 bases, J lost 4 bases, and 15 bases lay in between. Germline V gene sequence: CDR1 LGHNA, CDR2 YNFKEQ. CDR3 length: 14 amino acids. CDR3 region: CASRNPGGPETQYF. In DNA, the CDR3 is TGTGCCAGCAGAAACCCCGGGGGGCCAGAGACCCAGTACTTC.

The chain employs TRBV12-3 or TRBV12-4 and TRBJ1-6, with D hard to call. This CDR3 is built from 13 residues. V lost 6 bases to trimming and J lost 11 bases, with 14 bases between them. The CDR3 here is CASSPPFGAPLHF. The CDR3 DNA reads as TGTGCCAGCAGCCCCCCCTTTGGGGCACCCCTCCACTTT.